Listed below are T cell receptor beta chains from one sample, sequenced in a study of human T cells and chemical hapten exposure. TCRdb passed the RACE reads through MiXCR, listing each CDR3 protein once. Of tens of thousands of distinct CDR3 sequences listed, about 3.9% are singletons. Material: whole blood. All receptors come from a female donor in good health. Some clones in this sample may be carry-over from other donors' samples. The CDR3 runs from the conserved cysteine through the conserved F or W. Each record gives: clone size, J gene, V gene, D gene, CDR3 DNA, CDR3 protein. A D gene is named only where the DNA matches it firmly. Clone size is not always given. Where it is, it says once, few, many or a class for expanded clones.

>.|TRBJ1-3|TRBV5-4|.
TGTGCCACCCGTTTCGGAAACACCATATATTTT
CATRFGNTIYF
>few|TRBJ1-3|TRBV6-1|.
TGTGCCAGCAGTGAAGTAGGGGGAGCCGGAAACACCATATATTTT
CASSEVGGAGNTIYF
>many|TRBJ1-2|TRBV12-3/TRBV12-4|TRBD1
TGTGCCAGCAGTCGGACAGGGAAAGGCTATGGCTACACCTTC
CASSRTGKGYGYTF
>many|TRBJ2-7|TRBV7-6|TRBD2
TGTGCCAGCAGCCCGACCGGACTAGCGGGCGAGCAGTACTTC
CASSPTGLAGEQYF
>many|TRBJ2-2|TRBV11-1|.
TGTGCCAGCAGCTTGTCTACGGACACCGGGGAGCTGTTTTTT
CASSLSTDTGELFF
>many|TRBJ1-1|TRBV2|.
TGTGCCAGCAGTGGGGCGGGGGGTGGAAGCACTGAAGCTTTCTTT
CASSGAGGGSTEAFF
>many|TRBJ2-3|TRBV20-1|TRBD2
TGCAGTGTTTATAGCGGGGGGCATACAGATACGCAGTATTTT
CSVYSGGHTDTQYF
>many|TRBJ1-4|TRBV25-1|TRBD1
TGTGCCAGCAGTGAATGGGCCGACAGGGGGATCCTATTTGAAAAACTGTTTTTT
CASSEWADRGILFEKLFF
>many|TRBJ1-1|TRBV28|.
TGTGCCAGCAGTTTCGATCAGGGACAAGACGGTGAAGCTTTCTTT
CASSFDQGQDGEAFF
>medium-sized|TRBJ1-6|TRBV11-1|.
TGTGCCAGCAGCTTCACGTCCACTAATTCACCCCTCCACTTT
CASSFTSTNSPLHF
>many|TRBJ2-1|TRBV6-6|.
TGTGCCAGCAGTTACGAAGGACAGAACAATGAGCAGTTCTTC
CASSYEGQNNEQFF
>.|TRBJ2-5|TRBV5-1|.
TGCGCCAGCAGCTCGACCCAGGATGAAATCGAGACCCAGTACTTC
CASSSTQDEIETQYF
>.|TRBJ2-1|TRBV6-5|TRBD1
TGTGCCAGCAGTCACGACAGGGGGCGAATCAATGAGCAGTTCTTC
CASSHDRGRINEQFF
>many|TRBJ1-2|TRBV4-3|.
TGCGCCAGCAGCCAAGACACTCCGGTTGGGGGGTCTGGCTACACCTTC
CASSQDTPVGGSGYTF
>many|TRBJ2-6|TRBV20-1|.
TGCAGTGCCCCCGTATTTCGGGCCGGGGCCAACGTCCTGACTTTC
CSAPVFRAGANVLTF
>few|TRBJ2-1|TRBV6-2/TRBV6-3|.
TGTGCCAGCAGTTTGAAGTCCACCGAGCAGTTCTTC
CASSLKSTEQFF
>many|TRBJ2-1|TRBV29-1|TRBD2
TGCAGCGTTGGCGGCGGGGGAAGCTCCTACAATGAGCAGTTCTTC
CSVGGGGSSYNEQFF
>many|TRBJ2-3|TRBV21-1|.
TGTGCCAGCAGCAAACAAGCGGGGCCCGGCACAGATACGCAGTATTTT
CASSKQAGPGTDTQYF
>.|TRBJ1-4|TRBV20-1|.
TGCAGTGCCCAAATGGGGACCAATACACATGAAAAACTGTTTTTT
CSAQMGTNTHEKLFF
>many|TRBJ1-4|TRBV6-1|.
TGTGCCAGCACCCCTCGTGGGACCAGCGTCTCTAATGAAAAACTGTTTTTT
CASTPRGTSVSNEKLFF
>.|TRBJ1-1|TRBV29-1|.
TGCAGCGTTCTTACGGACAGTGCAGCTTTCTTT
CSVLTDSAAFF
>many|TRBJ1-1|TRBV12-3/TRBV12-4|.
TGTGCCAGCAGTTTGTATAGCACTGAAGCTTTCTTT
CASSLYSTEAFF
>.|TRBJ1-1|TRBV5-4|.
TGTGCCAGCAGCTTCTGGCGGTTGAACACTGAAGCTTTCTTT
CASSFWRLNTEAFF
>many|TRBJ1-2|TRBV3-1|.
TGTGCCAGCAGAGTCGGTTCAGGTGGCTACACCTTC
CASRVGSGGYTF
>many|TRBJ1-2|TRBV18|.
TGTGCCAGCTCACCACGTTCGGGGGAACGTGGCTACACCTTC
CASSPRSGERGYTF
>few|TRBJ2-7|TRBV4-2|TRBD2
TGTGCCAGCAGCCAAGATTCCAGCGGGGGGGCCGTGGCCTACGAGCAGTACTTC
CASSQDSSGGAVAYEQYF
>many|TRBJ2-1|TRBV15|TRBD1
TGTGCCGCCTCGGACAGGGGCTCCTACAGGTCGCAGTTCTTC
CAASDRGSYRSQFF
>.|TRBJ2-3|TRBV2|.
TGTGCCAGCAGTGAGCATCCCGCATATACGCAGTATTTT
CASSEHPAYTQYF
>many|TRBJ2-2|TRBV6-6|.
TGTGCCAGCAGTTACACAGGCGCAGGGGAGCTTGCCGGGGAGCTGTTTTTT
CASSYTGAGELAGELFF
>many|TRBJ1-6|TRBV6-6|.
TGTGCCAGCAGACCTCCTTTGACAGACAATTCACCCCTCCACTTT
CASRPPLTDNSPLHF
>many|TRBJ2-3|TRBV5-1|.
TGCGCCAGCAGCACCCTACCTCACACGGATACGCAGTATTTT
CASSTLPHTDTQYF
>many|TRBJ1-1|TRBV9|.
TGTGCCAGCAGTCCCCCGGCGGGATGGGGTCCTGAAGCTTTCTTT
CASSPPAGWGPEAFF
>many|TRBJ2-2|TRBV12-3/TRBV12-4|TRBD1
TGTGCCAGCAGCCCTACAGGGGCCAAATCGACCCGGGAGCTGTTTTTT
CASSPTGAKSTRELFF
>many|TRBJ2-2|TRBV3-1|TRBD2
TGTGCCAGCAGCCAAGGTCCGGGACTAGCGGTCACCGGGGAGCTGTTTTTT
CASSQGPGLAVTGELFF
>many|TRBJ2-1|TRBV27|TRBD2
TGTGCCAGCAGTTTAAGGCCACTAGCGGGGGACAATGAGCAGTTCTTC
CASSLRPLAGDNEQFF
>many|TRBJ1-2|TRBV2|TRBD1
TGTGCCAGCAGAGGGGTACAGGGGCCAGGCTACACCTTC
CASRGVQGPGYTF
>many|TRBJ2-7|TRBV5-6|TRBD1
TGTGCCAGCATATCCCGACAGGGGAACCACGAGCAGTACTTC
CASISRQGNHEQYF
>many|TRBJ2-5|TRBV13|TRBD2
TGTGCCAGCAGCCCCATAGCGGGGGGGGTCGTAGAGACCCAGTACTTC
CASSPIAGGVVETQYF
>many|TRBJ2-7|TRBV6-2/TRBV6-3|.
TGTGCCAGCAGTTATCTCGGGTCCTACGAGCAGTACTTC
CASSYLGSYEQYF
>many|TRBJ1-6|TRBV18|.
TGTGCCAGCTCACCACAGGGTGATTCACCCCTCCACTTT
CASSPQGDSPLHF
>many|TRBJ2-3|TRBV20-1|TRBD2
TGCAGTGCTAGTATAAGCGGGGCCGCAGATACGCAGTATTTT
CSASISGAADTQYF
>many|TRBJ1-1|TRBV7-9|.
TGTGCCAGCAGCGCTCCCCCTAACACTGAAGCTTTCTTT
CASSAPPNTEAFF
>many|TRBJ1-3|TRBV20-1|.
TGCAGTGCTAGAGATCCCAAGGGCTCTGGAAACACCATATATTTT
CSARDPKGSGNTIYF
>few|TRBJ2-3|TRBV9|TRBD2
TGTGCCAGCAGCGGACCCCGGACTAGCGGGGGACCAAAGGCAGATACGCAGTATTTT
CASSGPRTSGGPKADTQYF
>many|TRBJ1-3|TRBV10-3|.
TGTGCCATCAGTGCCGTCTCTGGAAACACCATATATTTT
CAISAVSGNTIYF
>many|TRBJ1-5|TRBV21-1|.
TGTGCCAGCAGCGCGACCCAGGTCGACAGGGGGCATGATCAGCCCCAGCATTTT
CASSATQVDRGHDQPQHF
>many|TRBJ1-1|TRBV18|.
TGTGCCAGCTCACCACTCGGAGGTGCGGTGGGCACTGAAGCTTTCTTT
CASSPLGGAVGTEAFF
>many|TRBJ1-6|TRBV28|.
TGTGCCAGCACCCAAACCCGCGGGGGACGGAATTCACCCCTCCACTTT
CASTQTRGGRNSPLHF
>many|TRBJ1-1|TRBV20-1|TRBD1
TGCAGTGCTAGAGCACCAAATAACCGGGACAGTGAAGCTTTCTTT
CSARAPNNRDSEAFF
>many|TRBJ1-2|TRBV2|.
TGTGCCAGCAGTGATGTGCCGGGGGCAGGGTATGGCTACACCTTC
CASSDVPGAGYGYTF